Presented here are 23 T cell receptor beta chains from one specimen sequenced in a study of regulatory T cells in long-lasting Graves disease. Through Arm-PCR of CDR3 regions and iRepertoire HTBI primers, TCR beta libraries were built. From the multiplex PCR reads, TCRdb called clonotypes with MiXCR, one entry per CDR3 protein. The data show 240,000 or so distinct CDR3 sequences, with 20% seen just once and around 14% held by the top ten. The time point is: newly diagnosed GD, antithyroid drugs for less than 3 months. Researchers made the TCR library from RNA that was extracted from PBMCs. The sequenced sample was peripheral blood mononuclear cells (PBMCs), obtained at new diagnosis, from a patient treated with antithyroid drugs. The receptors come from a female donor with Graves disease.

This clonotype was seen ten or more times. This sequence joins TRBV11-3 and TRBJ1-1; possible D gene TRBD1, 5 bases. CDR1 and CDR2 from the germline V gene are SGHNT and YENEEA. V was pared by 0 bases and J by 1 base, with 15 bases between. CDR3 length: 17 amino acids. The CDR3 DNA follows: TGTGCCAGCAGCTTAGATCTGTTCAGGGTCCCGAACACTGAAGCTTTCTTT. Amino acid sequence: CASSLDLFRVPNTEAFF.

This clonotype was recorded at least ten times. This sequence joins TRBV6-2 or TRBV6-3 and TRBJ2-1; 8 bases fit TRBD2. Germline trimming cut 6 bases from V and 5 bases from J; bases unmatched to any gene: 9. There are 15 residues in the CDR3. Germline CDR1 reads MNHEY; CDR2 reads SVGEGT. The CDR3 spells CASRRETSVNNEQFF. The CDR3 DNA reads TGTGCCAGCAGGAGGGAGACTAGCGTGAACAATGAGCAGTTCTTC.

This clonotype occurred many times. The chain employs TRBV12-5 and TRBJ2-3; D perhaps matches TRBD2 (5 bases). Looked up from germline, CDR1 is LGHNT and CDR2 is FRNRAP. Trimming pared 7 bases from V and 7 bases from J, leaving 9 bases between. CDR3 length: 11 amino acids. The CDR3 nucleotides read TGTGCTAGTGCGGGAACCTATACGCAGTATTTT. As protein: CASAGTYTQYF.

Ten or more counts support this clonotype. The J gene is TRBJ2-7, the V gene TRBV20-1; either TRBD1 or TRBD2 may supply D (5 bases each). Germline loops: CDR1 DFQATT, CDR2 SNEGSKA (reference sequence). V was trimmed by 5 bases and J by 4 bases, leaving 12 bases between them. This CDR3 comprises 12 residues. CDR3 sequence reads: CSAPGPIYEQYF. The CDR3 bases are TGCAGTGCTCCGGGACCGATTTACGAGCAGTACTTC.

This clonotype was recorded many times. This sequence joins TRBV20-1 and TRBJ1-4; no clear D. The germline V and J ends were trimmed by 0 bases and 8 bases, with 13 bases remaining between them. Germline V CDR1 and CDR2: DFQATT, SNEGSKA (reference sequence). The CDR3 has 14 amino acids. The CDR3, as DNA: TGCAGTGCTAGAGATATACGGGGAGGGGAAAAACTGTTTTTT. Protein product: CSARDIRGGEKLFF.

This clonotype has a count of ten or more. This chain joins TRBV20-1 and TRBJ2-7; D might be TRBD2 (6 bases). This CDR3 is 14 amino acids long. Trimming left V 2 bases short and J 0 bases short, with 11 bases between. Germline assignment: CDR1 DFQATT and CDR2 SNEGSKA (reference sequence). Written as DNA, the CDR3 is TGCAGTGCTAGAATCGTCGGGGGCTCCTACGAGCAGTACTTC. Residues: CSARIVGGSYEQYF.

This clonotype was detected many times. CDR3 region: CASKRDRDSNQPQHF. CDR3 nucleotide sequence: TGCGCCAGCAAAAGGGACAGGGATAGCAATCAGCCCCAGCATTTT. V usage is TRBV10-2 and J usage is TRBJ1-5, with 9 bases matching TRBD1. V shed 7 bases, J shed 0 bases, and the junction held 4 bases outside the gene matches. CDR3 length: 15 amino acids. Germline lookup yields CDR1 WSHSY and CDR2 SAAADI.

A note on this clonotype: It is likely a read error: a sequence one base away is far more abundant. The chain couples TRBV9 to TRBJ1-1; 8 positions agree with TRBD1. J was trimmed by 1 base and V by 4 bases; bases with no gene match: 9. The CDR3 is 16 amino acids. Germline V lookup: CDR1 SGDLS, CDR2 YYNGEE. The CDR3, as DNA: TGTGCCAGCAGCCCTGGTTTGACAGGGGAGAACACTGAAGCTTTCTTT. Translation gives CASSPGLTGENTEAFF.

Note on this clonotype: Germline and junction disagree at one end, which may indicate a read error. The rearrangement links TRBV2 to TRBJ1-4; the match to TRBD1 covers 7 bases. This CDR3 has 16 amino acids. Looked up from germline, CDR1 is SNHLY and CDR2 is FYNNEI. The CDR3 loop is CASSEVGRRQGGRLFF. CDR3 sequence (DNA): TGCGCCAGCAGTGAAGTCGGAAGGAGGCAGGGGGGGAGACTGTTTTTT.

At least ten counts were recorded for this clonotype. CDR3 nucleotides: TGTGCCAGCAGCTTTGGGACCATCGTCTACAATGAGCAGTTCTTC. Amino acid sequence: CASSFGTIVYNEQFF. V usage is TRBV7-2 and J usage is TRBJ2-1; possibly TRBD1 or TRBD2 for D (5 bases each). Germline V gene data show CDR1 as SGHTA and CDR2 as FQGNSA. The germline V and J ends were trimmed by 3 bases and 3 bases, with 12 bases remaining between them. There are 15 residues in the CDR3.

This clonotype occurred many times. This chain joins TRBV7-8 and TRBJ2-1; D tentatively fits TRBD1 or TRBD2 (5 bases each). There are 15 residues in the CDR3. The ends were cut back, 5 bases at V and 2 bases at J, with 13 bases in the middle. Germline CDR1 SGHVS, CDR2 FQNEAQ. CDR3 DNA: TGTGCCAGCAGCCGGGACCTCAGGGCCTACAATGAGCAGTTCTTC. Translating it yields CASSRDLRAYNEQFF.

The V call is TRBV7-8, the J call TRBJ2-5; 13 bases agree with TRBD2. Germline-derived CDR1 and CDR2 are SGHVS and FQNEAQ. J was trimmed by 4 bases and V by 1 base; bases with no gene match: 3. The CDR3 sequence is 16 residues long. The CDR3 nucleotides read TGTGCCAGCAGCTTAGTAGGGACTAGCGGGGCAGAGACCCAGTACTTC. This encodes CASSLVGTSGAETQYF.

Only a few counts were recorded for this clonotype. This chain joins TRBV6-1 and TRBJ2-3; tentatively, D is TRBD2 (6 bases). The germline V gene encodes CDR1 MNHNS and CDR2 SASEGT. This CDR3 is built from 16 residues. Trimming stripped 5 bases from V and 3 bases from J, with 18 bases between. The CDR3 loop is CASSLLARGDTDTQYF. CDR3 nucleotides: TGTGCCAGCAGTCTTCTAGCGCGAGGGGATACAGATACGCAGTATTTT.

This clonotype was recorded many times. The V gene is TRBV3-1, the J gene TRBJ2-3, with D possibly called TRBD1 or TRBD2 (5 bases each). This CDR3 is built from 12 residues. The V end lost 6 bases, the J end lost 8 bases, and 12 bases lay between the germline ends. In germline, CDR1 is LGHDT, CDR2 YNNKEL (reference sequence). The DNA of the CDR3 is TGTGCCAGCAGTCGACGGGGCGGTACGCAGTATTTT. Translation gives CASSRRGGTQYF.

This clonotype was seen only a few times. CDR3 protein: CASSESGQGGVWQQPQHF. CDR3 in DNA: TGTGCCAGCAGTGAATCGGGACAAGGGGGGGTTTGGCAACAGCCCCAGCATTTT. This chain joins TRBV25-1 and TRBJ1-5; D might be TRBD1 (6 bases). The germline V and J ends were trimmed by 1 base and 7 bases, with 23 bases remaining between them. The CDR3 length is 18 residues. Germline V gene lookup returns CDR1 MGHDK and CDR2 SYGVNS. The full variable domain, completed using reference TRBV25-1 and TRBJ1-5, is EADIYQTPRYLVIGTGKKITLECSQTMGHDKMYWYQQDPGMELHLIHYSYGVNSTEKGDLSSESTVSRIRTEHFPLTLESARPSHTSQYLCASSESGQGGVWQQPQHFGDGTRLSIL.

This clonotype has at least ten counts. The gene calls are TRBV20-1 and TRBJ1-2; 7 bases are a match to TRBD1. Germline V CDR1 and CDR2: DFQATT, SNEGSKA (reference sequence). V gave up 5 bases and J gave up 8 bases; unmatched junction bases: 5. The CDR3 extends over 11 amino acids. CDR3: CSAWDSRGYTF. CDR3 DNA: TGCAGTGCTTGGGACAGCCGCGGCTACACCTTC.

This clonotype turned up a few times. The chain has TRBV20-1 and TRBJ2-7; 14 nucleotides line up with TRBD2. The CDR3 consists of 16 residues. Germline-derived CDR1 and CDR2 are DFQATT and SNEGSKA (reference sequence). Unmatched junction bases numbered 8, after V lost 1 base and J lost 6 bases. As DNA, the CDR3 is TGCAGTGCTAGAGGGGAGATGGGACTAGCGGGAGTCGAGCAGTACTTC. Protein sequence: CSARGEMGLAGVEQYF.

The genes are TRBV4-3 and TRBJ2-1; D not certain. There are 17 residues in the CDR3. Trimming shortened V by 1 base and J by 1 base, and 14 bases separated the two germline ends. Germline CDR1 and CDR2: LGHNA and YSLEER. This CDR3 is CASSQAVGSKSYNEQFF. DNA of the CDR3: TGCGCCAGCAGCCAAGCCGTGGGGTCCAAATCCTACAATGAGCAGTTCTTC.

This clonotype was counted ten times or more. The chain links TRBV27 to TRBJ2-5; 9 positions match TRBD2. Trimming at V came to 6 bases and at J to 5 bases, leaving 13 bases not matched to a gene. The germline V gene encodes CDR1 MNHEY and CDR2 SMNVEV (reference sequence). CDR3 size: 16 residues. This CDR3 reads CASSQAGAGGRETQYF. The CDR3 DNA is TGTGCCAGCAGCCAGGCGGGAGCGGGGGGACGGGAGACCCAGTACTTC.

This clonotype was picked up a small number of times. This chain links TRBV2 with TRBJ2-6; either TRBD1 or TRBD2 may fit D (5 bases each). The CDR3 loop spans 18 amino acids. CDR1 and CDR2 from the germline V gene are SNHLY and FYNNEI. Deletions cut 7 bases from V and 0 bases from J, with 19 bases between. Here the CDR3 reads CASTREPGTLSGANVLTF. The CDR3 DNA follows: TGTGCCAGCACGCGTGAACCAGGGACCCTCTCTGGGGCCAACGTCCTGACTTTC.

This clonotype was seen ten or more times. The gene calls are TRBV11-2 and TRBJ2-3; D not resolved. With 3 bases removed from V and 4 bases from J, the gap between germline ends came to 8 bases. The CDR3 consists of 13 residues. CDR1 and CDR2 from the germline V gene are SGHAT and FQNNGV. CDR3 sequence (DNA): TGTGCCAGCAGCTTGACCGTAGCAGATACGCAGTATTTT. Protein sequence: CASSLTVADTQYF.

Only a few counts were recorded for this clonotype. The chain employs TRBV14 and TRBJ1-2; no clear D gene. Germline assignment: CDR1 SGHDN and CDR2 FVKESK. Trimming pared 0 bases from V and 5 bases from J, leaving 13 bases between. The CDR3 loop spans 15 amino acids. CDR3 sequence: CASSQDIDDAYGYTF. The CDR3 nucleotides read TGTGCCAGCAGCCAAGATATCGACGACGCATATGGCTACACCTTC.

This clonotype was detected ten times or more. The chain has TRBV28 and TRBJ2-5; TRBD2 agrees at 10 bases. Germline lookup yields CDR1 MDHEN and CDR2 SYDVKM. The V and J ends lost 5 bases and 5 bases, in that order; junction bases with no gene match: 8. The CDR3 covers 15 residues. The CDR3 reads CASSPIAGGGETQYF. The CDR3 DNA sequence: TGTGCCAGCAGTCCAATAGCGGGGGGCGGGGAGACCCAGTACTTC.